This TCR beta chain was sequenced in a study of OX40 agonist ivuxolimab in advanced cancers. Sequencing used immunoSEQ multiplex PCR; TCRdb keeps in-frame clones, though not all of them. The table records about 59,000 clones, about 87% of them present only once. Study-wide results and caveats: In CD8+ T cells, expanded clones were on average more numerous than in CD4+. CD4+ and CD8+ T cells in blood underwent clonal expansion by week 6 at 0.1 to 3.0 mg/kg.

Concerning this clone itself: Its antigen is not known.

Prior autoimmune disease or systemic immunosuppression barred patients. Germline assignment: CDR1 MNHNS and CDR2 SASEGT. The CDR3 sequence is 16 residues long. After removal of 2 bases from V and 5 bases from J, the junction contained 9 bases not matched to a gene. The sequence derives from an adult with an advanced solid tumor such as melanoma, head and neck, liver or kidney cancer. The sequenced sample was CD4+ or CD8+ T cells sorted from blood, obtained in a trial of the OX40 agonist ivuxolimab. The chain combines TRBV6-1 with TRBJ2-5; 9 positions agree with TRBD2. For the CDR3, the DNA is TGTGCCAGCAGTGAAAAGTGGGGACTAGCTCGCGAGACCCAGTACTTC. This codes for CASSEKWGLARETQYF.